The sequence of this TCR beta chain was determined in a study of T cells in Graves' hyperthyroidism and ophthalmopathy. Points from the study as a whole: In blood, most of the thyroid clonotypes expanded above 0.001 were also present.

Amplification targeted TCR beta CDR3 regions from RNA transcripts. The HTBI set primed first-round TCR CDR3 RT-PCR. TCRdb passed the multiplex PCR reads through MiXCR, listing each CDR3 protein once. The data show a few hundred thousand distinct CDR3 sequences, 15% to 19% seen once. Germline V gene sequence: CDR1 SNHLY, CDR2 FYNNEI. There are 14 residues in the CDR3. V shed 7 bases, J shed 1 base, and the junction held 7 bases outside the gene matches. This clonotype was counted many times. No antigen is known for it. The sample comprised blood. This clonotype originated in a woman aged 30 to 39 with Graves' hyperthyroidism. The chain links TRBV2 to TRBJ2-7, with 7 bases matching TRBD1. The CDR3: CASIATGISYEQYF. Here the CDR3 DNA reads TGTGCCAGCATCGCGACAGGGATATCCTACGAGCAGTACTTC.